One sample yielded the 21 T cell receptor beta chains listed below, sequenced in a study of cytomegalovirus exposure and HLA in healthy donors (dated by TCRdb to 2016 to 2017). Receptor libraries were prepared by the immunoSEQ multiplex PCR assay. For the multiplex PCR, a mixture combining 60 forward primers for TCR Vbeta segments and 13 reverse primers for TCR Jbeta segments was used. TCRdb stores this immuneACCESS table with in-frame sequences only. Part of the clones is absent; in the studies checked, under half of the shortfall reflects unresolved V genes, and no reason is known for the rest. For this sample the table gives roughly 68,000 clones, of which around 80% were detected only once. The ten largest make up approximately 7.8% of the sample. The sequencing sample was made of PBMCs. Source of these receptors: a woman in her twenties or thirties in good health and CMV-seropositive.

The V and J genes are TRBV28 and TRBJ2-2; TRBD2 matches at 7 bases. Per the germline V gene, CDR1 is MDHEN and CDR2 is SYDVKM. Trimming took 6 bases from V and 3 from J; bases not matched to a gene: 7. The CDR3 is 15 residues long. In nucleotides, the CDR3 is TGTGCCAGCAGACCCGGGACTATGTACACCGGGGAGCTGTTTTTT. It specifies CASRPGTMYTGELFF.

The rearrangement uses TRBV9 and TRBJ1-2; D is possibly TRBD1 (5 bases). The CDR3 has 15 residues. The V gene's germline CDR1 is SGDLS and CDR2 YYNGEE. The V end was cut by 1 base, the J end by 7 bases, with 17 bases between. CDR3 nucleotides: TGTGCCAGCAGCGTACTCCCTCAGGGCGCCTTTGGCTACACCTTC. Translation gives CASSVLPQGAFGYTF.

The chain links TRBV29-1 to TRBJ2-7; D is perhaps TRBD2 (6 bases). CDR1 is SQVTM, CDR2 ANQGSEA, per germline. Trimming took 7 bases from V and 3 from J, leaving 13 bases between them. This CDR3 has 12 amino acids. The CDR3: CSAGRNSYEQYF. Written as DNA, the CDR3 is TGCAGCGCGGGGAGGAACAGCTACGAGCAGTACTTC.

The rearrangement joins TRBV7-2 to TRBJ2-2; D is perhaps TRBD2 (6 bases). This CDR3 region has 16 residues. With 5 bases removed from V and 6 bases from J, the gap between germline ends came to 19 bases. Germline V lookup: CDR1 SGHTA, CDR2 FQGNSA. CDR3 sequence: CASSPAGSGWAGELFF. As DNA, the CDR3 is TGTGCCAGCAGCCCGGCGGGAAGCGGGTGGGCCGGGGAGCTGTTTTTT.

This clone was detected only a few times. This sequence joins TRBV28 and TRBJ2-2; 11 bases fit TRBD2. Germline V CDR1 and CDR2: MDHEN, SYDVKM. Unmatched junction bases numbered 0, after V lost 3 bases and J lost 6 bases. This CDR3 has 14 residues. The CDR3 bases are TGTGCCAGCAGTTTGGGACTAGCGGCCGGGGAGCTGTTTTTT. Encoded protein: CASSLGLAAGELFF. The full variable domain, completed using reference TRBV28 and TRBJ2-2, is DVKVTQSSRYLVKRTGEKVFLECVQDMDHENMFWYRQDPGLGLRLIYFSYDVKMKEKGDIPEGYSVSREKKERFSLILESASTNQTSMYLCASSLGLAAGELFFGEGSRLTVL.

The rearrangement joins TRBV6-5 to TRBJ2-5, with D unresolved. CDR3 length: 13 residues. V lost 2 bases and J 2 bases, leaving 6 bases between the germline ends. CDR1 and CDR2 (germline): MNHEY, SVGAGI. The CDR3 nucleotides are TGTGCCAGCAGTTACGAGGTGCAAGAGACCCAGTACTTC. Translating it yields CASSYEVQETQYF.

The rearrangement joins TRBV25-1 to TRBJ2-7; 8 positions match TRBD2. Germline values: CDR1 MGHDK, CDR2 SYGVNS. The V gene end was trimmed by 4 bases and the J gene end by 5 bases; junction bases not matched to a gene: 7. The length of the CDR3 is 14 residues. CDR3 in amino acids: CASSVSGRPHEQYF. The CDR3 bases are TGTGCCAGCAGTGTAAGCGGGAGACCCCACGAGCAGTACTTC.

V and J are TRBV7-2 and TRBJ2-7; D not certain. V was shortened by 1 base and J by 3 bases, with 7 bases between the two germline ends. The germline gives CDR1 SGHTA, CDR2 FQGNSA. The CDR3 is made up of 13 amino acids. CDR3 in amino acids: CASSLEVSYEQYF. DNA for the CDR3: TGTGCCAGCAGCTTAGAAGTCAGCTACGAGCAGTACTTC.

This clone appeared once. V is TRBV18 and J is TRBJ1-2; 11 nucleotides line up with TRBD1. V shed 3 bases and J 8 bases; nucleotides not matched to a gene: 8. Germline V gene data show CDR1 as KGHSH and CDR2 as LQKENI. The CDR3 has 15 amino acids. CDR3 sequence reads: CASSPGTGGSEGYTF. DNA for the CDR3: TGTGCCAGCTCACCCGGGACAGGGGGATCGGAAGGCTACACCTTC.

The chain joins TRBV6-6 to TRBJ1-2, with D perhaps TRBD1 (5 bases). Trimming took off 10 bases at V and 2 bases at J, with 8 bases between the two ends. Germline loops: CDR1 MNHNY, CDR2 SVGAGI (reference sequence). This CDR3 has 11 residues. This CDR3 reads CATAGNYGYTF. The CDR3 DNA reads as TGTGCCACCGCAGGGAACTATGGCTACACCTTC.

The rearrangement joins TRBV19 to TRBJ1-3, with D maybe TRBD1 (6 bases). Germline V gene lookup returns CDR1 LNHDA and CDR2 SQIVND (reference sequence). The length of the CDR3 is 18 residues. With 4 bases removed from V and 5 bases from J, the gap between germline ends came to 24 bases. The CDR3 loop is CASSTRVQRDTHRNTIYF. The CDR3 DNA reads TGTGCCAGTAGTACCAGAGTACAACGGGACACCCATCGAAACACCATATATTTT.

The rearrangement joins TRBV6-5 to TRBJ2-7; D perhaps matches TRBD1 (6 bases). Trimming took off 0 bases at V and 4 bases at J, with 13 bases between the two ends. CDR1 and CDR2 from the germline V gene are MNHEY and SVGAGI. The CDR3 covers 15 residues. The CDR3 nucleotides are TGTGCCAGCAGTTACTCCCGCAGGGGTGGGTACGAGCAGTACTTC. It yields the protein CASSYSRRGGYEQYF.

J is TRBJ2-2 and V is TRBV28, with TRBD2 matching 9 bases. V was clipped by 6 bases and J by 3 bases; unmatched bases: 5. Germline V gene sequence: CDR1 MDHEN, CDR2 SYDVKM. The CDR3 loop spans 15 amino acids. The CDR3 loop is CASRIAGADTGELFF. The CDR3 coding sequence is TGTGCCAGCAGGATAGCGGGAGCGGACACCGGGGAGCTGTTTTTT.

Only a few counts were recorded for this clone. The chain joins TRBV2 to TRBJ1-4; 10 bases line up with TRBD1. Germline values: CDR1 SNHLY, CDR2 FYNNEI. The CDR3 consists of 15 residues. V trimming: 8 bases; J trimming: 6 bases; junction bases outside the gene matches: 9. The CDR3 protein is CASGGAGTGDEKLFF. CDR3 bases: TGTGCCAGCGGGGGGGCCGGGACAGGGGATGAAAAACTGTTTTTT.

The chain uses TRBV27 and TRBJ2-7; TRBD1 matches 10 bases. J gave up 2 bases and V 8 bases, and 6 bases lay outside the gene matches. This CDR3 spans 14 amino acids. Per germline, CDR1 MNHEY and CDR2 SMNVEV (reference sequence). CDR3 coding DNA: TGTGCCAGCGGGGACAGGGGCCTTACCTACGAGCAGTACTTC. It codes for CASGDRGLTYEQYF.

The V call is TRBV2, the J call TRBJ1-3; the D is unclear. Per the germline V gene, CDR1 is SNHLY and CDR2 is FYNNEI. The V end was cut by 2 bases, the J end by 0 bases, with 8 bases between. The CDR3 length is 15 residues. The CDR3 DNA is TGTGCCAGCAGTGAATCTCGACACTCTGGAAACACCATATATTTT. This encodes CASSESRHSGNTIYF.

The V gene is TRBV5-8, the J gene TRBJ2-7, with 7 bases identical to TRBD1. CDR3 length: 13 amino acids. Germline CDR1 SGHTS, CDR2 YDEGEE. Trimming removed 4 bases from V and 2 bases from J; junction bases left unmatched: 3. As DNA, the CDR3 is TGTGCCAGCAGCATGAGGGGGCCCTACGAGCAGTACTTC. This sequence encodes CASSMRGPYEQYF.

V and J are TRBV4-2 and TRBJ2-2; D gene ambiguous. V was cut by 5 bases and J by 0 bases, with 16 bases left in between. In germline, CDR1 is LGHNA, CDR2 YNFKEQ. This CDR3 has 17 amino acids. The CDR3 sequence is CASSLVKATPNTGELFF. CDR3 bases: TGTGCCAGCAGCTTAGTTAAAGCGACTCCGAACACCGGGGAGCTGTTTTTT.

This clone was detected a few times. Other DNA sequences in this specimen translate into the identical CDR3. This chain uses TRBV5-1 with TRBJ2-1, with a tentative D call TRBD2 (5 bases). Germline V gene lookup returns CDR1 SGHRS and CDR2 YFSETQ. The CDR3 has 15 amino acids. V lost 4 bases and J lost 4, with 15 bases in between. CDR3 DNA sequence: TGCGCCAGCAGCACCCGAAAAGCGGCATACAATGAGCAGTTCTTC. Its translation: CASSTRKAAYNEQFF. Full variable domain (rest looked up from reference TRBV5-1 and TRBJ2-1): KAGVTQTPRYLIKTRGQQVTLSCSPISGHRSVSWYQQTPGQGLQFLFEYFSETQRNKGNFPGRFSGRQFSNSRSEMNVSTLELGDSALYLCASSTRKAAYNEQFFGPGTRLTVL.

The genes are TRBV5-6 and TRBJ1-5, with TRBD1 matching 10 bases. J lost 2 bases, V lost 1 base, and 9 bases had no gene match. Germline V gene data show CDR1 as SGHDT and CDR2 as YYEEEE. The CDR3 totals 18 residues. The chain's CDR3 is CASSLLRDRGYGNQPQHF. The CDR3 DNA is TGTGCCAGCAGCTTGCTCCGGGACAGGGGCTACGGCAATCAGCCCCAGCATTTT.

The chain carries TRBV5-6 and TRBJ2-4, with TRBD1 matching 7 bases. This CDR3 spans 14 amino acids. V was pared by 4 bases and J by 9 bases, with 10 bases of the junction left unmatched. In germline, CDR1 is SGHDT, CDR2 YYEEEE. The CDR3 spells CASSTGTANSIQYF. The CDR3 DNA follows: TGTGCCAGCAGCACCGGGACAGCCAATTCCATTCAGTACTTC.